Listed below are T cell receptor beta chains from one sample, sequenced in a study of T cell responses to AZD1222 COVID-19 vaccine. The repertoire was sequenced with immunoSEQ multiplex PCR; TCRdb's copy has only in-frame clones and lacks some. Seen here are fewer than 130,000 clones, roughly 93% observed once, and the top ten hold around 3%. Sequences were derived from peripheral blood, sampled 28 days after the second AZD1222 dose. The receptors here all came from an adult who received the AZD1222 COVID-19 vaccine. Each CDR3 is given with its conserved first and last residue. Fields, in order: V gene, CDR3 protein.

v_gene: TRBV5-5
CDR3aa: CASSLIPGTSYEQYF

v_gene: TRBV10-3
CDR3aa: CAIRETGREEAFF

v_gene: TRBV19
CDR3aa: CASSARGTIVENTIYF

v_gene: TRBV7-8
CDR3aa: CASSFNRVSNQPQHF

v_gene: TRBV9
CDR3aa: CASSPGGGQFF

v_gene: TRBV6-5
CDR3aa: CASSYSGTADYGYTF

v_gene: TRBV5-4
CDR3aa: CASSTGNTGVGSYEQYF

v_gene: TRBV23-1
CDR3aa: CASSPLGQGLVGCTEAFF

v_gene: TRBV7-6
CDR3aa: CASSNALAGDNTGELFF

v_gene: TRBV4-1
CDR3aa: CASSQGQGGYYGYTF

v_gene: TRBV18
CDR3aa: CASSARGQETQYF

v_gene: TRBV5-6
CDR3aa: CASRMRLQNTEAFF

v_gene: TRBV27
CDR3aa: CASSIEGETPPLHF

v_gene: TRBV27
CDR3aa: CASRFGGGNEKLFF

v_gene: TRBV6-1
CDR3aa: CASSEGMGKGETQYF

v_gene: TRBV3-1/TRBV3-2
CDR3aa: CASNGGAGQPQHF

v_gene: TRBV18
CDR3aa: CASSGQGEAQPQHF

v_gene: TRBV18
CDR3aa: CASTRTRDTEAFF

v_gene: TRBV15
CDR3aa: CATSRGDRIGTEQYF

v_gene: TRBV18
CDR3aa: CATQESESITSPLHF

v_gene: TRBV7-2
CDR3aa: CASSLNSGGSYEQYF

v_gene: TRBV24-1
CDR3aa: CATSDTGEAFF

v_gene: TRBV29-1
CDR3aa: CSVEGPRGTHNEQFF

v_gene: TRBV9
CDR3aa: CASSVYRVRRDTIYF

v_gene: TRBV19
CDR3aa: CASRPRGDSTDTQYF

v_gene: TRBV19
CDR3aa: CASNLRGTSEAFF

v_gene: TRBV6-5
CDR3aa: CASSPRQGENTEAFF

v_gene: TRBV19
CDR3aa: CASSIDRGMNTEAFF

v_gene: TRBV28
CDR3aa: CASSLGTDIYGYTF